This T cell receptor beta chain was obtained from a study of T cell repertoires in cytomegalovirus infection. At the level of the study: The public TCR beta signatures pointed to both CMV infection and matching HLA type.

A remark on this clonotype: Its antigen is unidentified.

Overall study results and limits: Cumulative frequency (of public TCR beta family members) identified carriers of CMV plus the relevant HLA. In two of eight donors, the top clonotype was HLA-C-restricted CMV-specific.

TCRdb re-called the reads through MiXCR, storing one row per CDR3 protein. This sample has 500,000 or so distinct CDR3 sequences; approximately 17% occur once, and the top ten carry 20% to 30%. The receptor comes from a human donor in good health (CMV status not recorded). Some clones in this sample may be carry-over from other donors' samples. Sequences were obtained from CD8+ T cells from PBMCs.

Here the CDR3 DNA reads TGTGCCTGGCGGACAGGGGCTGGCTACAATGAGCAGTTCTTC. It encodes CAWRTGAGYNEQFF. This chain links TRBV30 with TRBJ2-1; 9 positions agree with TRBD1. The CDR3 is 14 amino acids. V gave up 5 bases and J gave up 3 bases; unmatched junction bases: 5. Germline-derived CDR1 and CDR2 are GTSNPN and SVGIG (reference sequence).